The clone carrying this TCR beta chain was seen at least ten times. This record belongs to a study of neurological immune-mediated disorders. Synthesis of cDNA was performed by 5'RACE using 10-nucleotide random UMIs. TCRdb passed the 5' RACE reads through MiXCR, listing each CDR3 protein once. In the table there are fewer than 75,000 distinct CDR3 sequences, nearly 3.5% of which are singletons. Germline V gene data show CDR1 as SEHNR and CDR2 as FQNEAQ (reference sequence). V lost 2 bases and J lost 6, with 8 bases in between. CDR3 size: 13 residues. The sample was PBMCs. The chain couples TRBV7-9 to TRBJ2-1; D is possibly TRBD2 (6 bases). The TCR sequence derives from a man aged 35-49 years with multiple sclerosis. CDR3 amino acids: CASSLRGSNEQFF. DNA of the CDR3: TGTGCCAGCAGCTTACGGGGGAGCAATGAGCAGTTCTTC. Full variable domain (rest looked up from reference TRBV7-9 and TRBJ2-1): DTGVSQNPRHKITKRGQNVTFRCDPISEHNRLYWYRQTLGQGPEFLTYFQNEAQLEKSRLLSDRFSAERPKGSFSTLEIQRTEQGDSAMYLCASSLRGSNEQFFGPGTRLTVL.